This T cell receptor beta chain was obtained from a study of Ad26.COV2.S vaccination and SARS-CoV-2 variants. This clone was detected once. The antigen is unknown. Assay: immunoSEQ multiplex PCR; the TCRdb copy retains only in-frame clones and omits some. The table includes a few hundred thousand clones, about 89% detected once. CDR3 length equals 13 residues. The V and J ends lost 5 bases and 4 bases respectively, with 11 bases between them. Findings of the study overall: Spike-specific TCR breadth in vaccine recipients exceeded that seen in placebo recipients. A substantial breadth of spike-specific CD8+ and CD4+ T cell responses after vaccination has been reported.

Treatment noted: about 20 received Ad26.COV2.S at low or high dose, single or two shots; about 5 received placebo; per-sample allocation not given. Sample collection was performed on day 63 after the first vaccine or placebo injection. The chain links TRBV12-3 or TRBV12-4 to TRBJ1-2, with D hard to call. The sample in question was peripheral blood, obtained in a trial of Ad26.COV2.S vaccine versus placebo. This clonotype was obtained from a person aged 18-60 years who received the Ad26.COV2.S COVID-19 vaccine or a placebo. The CDR3 loop reads CASSPDGSYGYTF. Here the CDR3 DNA reads TGTGCCAGCAGTCCGGACGGGAGCTATGGCTACACCTTC.